The sequence of this T cell receptor beta chain was determined in a study of CD8+ T cells in alopecia areata. Study details: A regimen of oral tofacitinib, 5 to 10 mg twice daily, was given to treated patients. Study-level points and caveats: It was lesional scalp, especially alopecia totalis/universalis, that showed higher clonality than normal scalp. Scalp data also include sequences from resident alphabeta T cells of normal skin. Tofacitinib significantly brought down scalp clonality and expanded CD8+ clones among top 100.

As to this clone: Antigen specificity is unknown.

CDR3 length: 14 residues. Trimming removed 3 bases from V and 3 bases from J; junction bases left unmatched: 7. Germline CDR1 GTSNPN, CDR2 SVGIG (reference sequence). The treatment is: oral pan-JAK inhibitor, 5-10 mg twice daily. cDNA reverse transcribed from extracted RNA served as the sequencing template. The repertoire was sequenced with immunoSEQ multiplex PCR; TCRdb's copy has only in-frame clones and lacks some. This table holds approximately 200,000 clones, 45% to 65% found once. The sequencing used CD4+ T cells sorted from blood, collected at week 4, from a patient treated with tofacitinib. The chain recombines TRBV30 with TRBJ1-1; 7 bases match TRBD1. The TCR was taken from a human donor with alopecia areata. The CDR3 region is CAWRMLQGHTEAFF. The CDR3 DNA reads as TGTGCCTGGAGGATGCTACAGGGGCACACTGAAGCTTTCTTT.